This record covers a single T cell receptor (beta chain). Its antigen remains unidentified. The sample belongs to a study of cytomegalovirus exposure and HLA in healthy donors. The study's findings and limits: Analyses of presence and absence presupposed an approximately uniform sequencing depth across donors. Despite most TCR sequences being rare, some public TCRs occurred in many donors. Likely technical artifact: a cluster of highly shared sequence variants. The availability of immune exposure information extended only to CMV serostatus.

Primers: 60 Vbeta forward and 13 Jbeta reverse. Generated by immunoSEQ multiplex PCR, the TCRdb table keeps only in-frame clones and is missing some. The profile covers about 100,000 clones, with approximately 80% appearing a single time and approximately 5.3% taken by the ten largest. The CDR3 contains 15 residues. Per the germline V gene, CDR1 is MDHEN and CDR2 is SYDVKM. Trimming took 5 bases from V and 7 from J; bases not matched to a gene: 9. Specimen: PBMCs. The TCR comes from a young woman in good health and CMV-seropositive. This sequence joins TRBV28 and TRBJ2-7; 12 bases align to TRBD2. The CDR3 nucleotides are TGTGCCAGCAGTGAGACTAGCGGGAGTCCGGGGGAGCAGTACTTC. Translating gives CASSETSGSPGEQYF. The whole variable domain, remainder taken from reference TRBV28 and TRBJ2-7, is DVKVTQSSRYLVKRTGEKVFLECVQDMDHENMFWYRQDPGLGLRLIYFSYDVKMKEKGDIPEGYSVSREKKERFSLILESASTNQTSMYLCASSETSGSPGEQYFGPGTRLTVT.